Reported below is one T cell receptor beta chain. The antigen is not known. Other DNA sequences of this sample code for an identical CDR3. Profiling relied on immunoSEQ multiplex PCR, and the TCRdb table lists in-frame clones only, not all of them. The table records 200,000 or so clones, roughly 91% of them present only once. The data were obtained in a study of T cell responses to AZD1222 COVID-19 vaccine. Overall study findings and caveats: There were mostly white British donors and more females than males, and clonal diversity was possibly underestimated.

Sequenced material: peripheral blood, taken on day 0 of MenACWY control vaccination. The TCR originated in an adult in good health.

This CDR3 reads CAWSVSGGDSPLHF. The CDR3 nucleotides read TGTGCCTGGAGTGTTTCGGGAGGCGATTCACCCCTCCACTTT. J is TRBJ1-6 and V is TRBV30, with D unresolved. CDR3 length: 14 residues. Germline values: CDR1 GTSNPN, CDR2 SVGIG (reference sequence). V dropped 0 bases and J dropped 8 bases, with 11 bases sitting between them.